This T cell receptor beta chain was captured in a study of blood T cell repertoires in COVID-19. Study information: The samples span acute and convalescent COVID-19 from the United States, Italy and Spain. Nucleic acid was either cDNA or gDNA, and it came from T cells, B-cell-depleted T cells, or PBMCs.

V gave up 3 bases and J gave up 0 bases, with 19 bases separating them. CDR1 and CDR2 (germline): SGDLS, YYNGEE. This CDR3 region has 19 residues. The method was immunoSEQ multiplex PCR; TCRdb's version includes in-frame clones alone and lacks a portion of them. Seen here are more than 70,000 clones, 80% to 95% observed once, and the top ten hold roughly 0.73%. This chain connects TRBV9 to TRBJ2-6, with TRBD2 as a possible D gene (5 bases). The TCR comes from a woman older than 75 with acute or convalescent COVID-19. Sequenced material: peripheral blood. CDR3 sequence: CASSDTLLGQFSGANVLTF. CDR3 nucleotides: TGTGCCAGCAGCGATACCCTACTAGGCCAATTCTCTGGGGCCAACGTCCTGACTTTC.